Each of the 20 T cell receptor beta chains below was sequenced from the same sample in a study of OX40 agonist ivuxolimab in advanced cancers. The repertoire was sequenced with immunoSEQ multiplex PCR; TCRdb's copy has only in-frame clones and lacks some. The data contain some 61,000 clones, about three quarters of them singletons. Here the sequenced sample was CD4+ or CD8+ T cells sorted from blood, taken in a trial of the OX40 agonist ivuxolimab. The receptors here all came from an adult with an advanced solid tumor such as melanoma, head and neck, liver or kidney cancer.

This clone has only one observation. The chain joins TRBV25-1 to TRBJ2-5; possibly TRBD1 for D (6 bases). CDR3 length: 15 amino acids. Between the trimmed V and J ends, which lost 3 bases and 0 bases, there was a span of 11 bases. Germline V gives CDR1 MGHDK, CDR2 SYGVNS. CDR3 nucleotide sequence: TGTGCCAGCAGTGACAGGGGAAGATACCAAGAGACCCAGTACTTC. Protein sequence: CASSDRGRYQETQYF.

The chain has TRBV7-9 and TRBJ1-2; 8 bases map to TRBD1. Trimming took 4 bases from V and 5 from J; bases not matched to a gene: 9. This CDR3 comprises 15 residues. From germline, CDR1 is SEHNR and CDR2 FQNEAQ (reference sequence). The CDR3 DNA follows: TGTGCCAGCAGCTCCCAGGGGGCCACGGCGTATGGCTACACCTTC. As protein: CASSSQGATAYGYTF. The full variable domain, completed using reference TRBV7-9 and TRBJ1-2, is DTGVSQNPRHKITKRGQNVTFRCDPISEHNRLYWYRQTLGQGPEFLTYFQNEAQLEKSRLLSDRFSAERPKGSFSTLEIQRTEQGDSAMYLCASSSQGATAYGYTFGSGTRLTVV.

The chain couples TRBV19 to TRBJ2-3, with TRBD1 matching over 9 bases. With 3 bases clipped from V and 8 bases from J, the junction kept 15 bases outside the gene matches. Germline CDR1 LNHDA, CDR2 SQIVND (reference sequence). There are 17 residues in the CDR3. The CDR3 nucleotides read TGTGCCAGTAGTATTCGAACAGGGGGCGCATCTAGAGCTACGCAGTATTTT. Translating gives CASSIRTGGASRATQYF.

This chain links TRBV7-9 with TRBJ2-1, with D maybe TRBD1 (7 bases). The CDR3 is made up of 17 amino acids. Trimming left V 5 bases short and J 3 bases short, with 20 bases between. Germline V CDR1 and CDR2: SEHNR, FQNEAQ (reference sequence). The CDR3 coding sequence is TGTGCCAGCAGCCCTAGGGCGGGGACAGTCCACTACAATGAGCAGTTCTTC. Encoded protein: CASSPRAGTVHYNEQFF.

This clone turned up a few times. An end of the junction does not agree with germline; a read error may underlie this. The rearrangement links TRBV2 to TRBJ1-3; D is undetermined. CDR3 length: 12 amino acids. Germline CDR1 and CDR2: SNHLY and FYNNEI. The CDR3 loop is CTSRQAGNTIYF. The CDR3 DNA follows: TGTACCAGCAGGCAGGCTGGAAACACCATATATTTT.

The V call is TRBV7-8, the J call TRBJ2-3; no clear D. Trimming cost V 4 bases and J 3 bases, with 11 bases left between them. The length of the CDR3 is 14 residues. CDR1 and CDR2 from the germline V gene are SGHVS and FQNEAQ. DNA for the CDR3: TGTGCCAGCAGCTCAAGCCCCGGGACAGATACGCAGTATTTT. Residues: CASSSSPGTDTQYF. The full variable domain, with the rest looked up from reference TRBV7-8 and TRBJ2-3, is GAGVSQSPRYKVAKRGQDVALRCDPISGHVSLFWYQQALGQGPEFLTYFQNEAQLDKSGLPSDRFFAERPEGSVSTLKIQRTQQEDSAVYLCASSSSPGTDTQYFGPGTRLTVL.

In this sample, this clone turned up a few times. This chain links TRBV7-6 with TRBJ2-5, with TRBD2 as a possible D gene (6 bases). The germline V gene has CDR1 SGHVS and CDR2 FNYEAQ. V was trimmed by 5 bases and J by 7 bases, leaving 17 bases between them. The CDR3 is 14 residues long. In DNA, the CDR3 is TGTGCCAGCAGCAGTAGCGGCACCGGGTGGACCCAGTACTTC. Translating gives CASSSSGTGWTQYF.

The chain recombines TRBV28 with TRBJ1-1; perhaps TRBD1 as D (5 bases). The CDR3 totals 14 residues. V was cut by 10 bases and J by 6 bases, with 21 bases left in between. Germline V gene lookup returns CDR1 MDHEN and CDR2 SYDVKM. CDR3 bases: TGTGCCACGGCGGGGCCTCGAGAGAAGGCTGAAGCTTTCTTT. Translating it yields CATAGPREKAEAFF.

This clone is a singleton in its sample. The same CDR3 is also encoded by other DNA sequences in this sample. This chain uses TRBV6-5 with TRBJ1-1, with D possibly being TRBD1 (6 bases). Per germline, CDR1 MNHEY and CDR2 SVGAGI. V lost 0 bases to trimming and J lost 4 bases, with 6 bases between them. The CDR3 has 13 amino acids. The CDR3 region has the DNA TGTGCCAGCAGTTACTCAGGGGGCACTGAAGCTTTCTTT. Amino acid sequence: CASSYSGGTEAFF.

The genes are TRBV13 and TRBJ2-7; TRBD1 agrees at 8 bases. Germline V lookup: CDR1 PRHDT, CDR2 FYEKMQ (reference sequence). With 1 base clipped from V and 3 bases from J, the junction kept 14 bases outside the gene matches. The CDR3 length is 18 residues. The chain's CDR3 is CASSLESPGRGRLYEQYF. Here the CDR3 DNA reads TGTGCCAGCAGCTTAGAGTCCCCCGGCAGGGGGCGCCTCTACGAGCAGTACTTC.

CDR3 region: CASSSRGGGSYEQYF. The CDR3 DNA sequence: TGTGCCAGCAGTTCCCGTGGAGGGGGCTCCTACGAGCAGTACTTC. This chain joins TRBV27 and TRBJ2-7; D is perhaps TRBD1 or TRBD2 (6 bases each). V was cut by 4 bases and J by 0 bases, with 13 bases left in between. CDR1 MNHEY and CDR2 SMNVEV come from the germline V gene (reference sequence). This CDR3 spans 15 amino acids.

This sequence joins TRBV7-9 and TRBJ1-4, with D maybe TRBD1 (6 bases). Germline assignment: CDR1 SEHNR and CDR2 FQNEAQ (reference sequence). With 0 bases removed from V and 7 bases from J, the gap between germline ends came to 15 bases. This CDR3 region has 16 residues. CDR3: CASSLAMMGTREKLFF. CDR3 nucleotide sequence: TGTGCCAGCAGCTTAGCGATGATGGGGACACGTGAAAAACTGTTTTTT.

CDR3 nucleotide sequence: TGTGCTACTACTGGAGGGCTTGGCTACACCTTC. This gives the protein CATTGGLGYTF. This sequence joins TRBV10-3 and TRBJ1-2, with D unresolved. Germline CDR1 is ENHRY and CDR2 is SYGVKD. The CDR3 has 11 residues.

In the case of this clone: One end of the junction fails to match germline, which may point to a read error. CDR3 region: CASSLGHFNSPLHF. In nucleotides, the CDR3 is TGTGCCAGCAGCCTAGGACATTTCAATTCACCCCTCCACTTT. V and J are TRBV13 and TRBJ1-6, with D tentatively TRBD1 (5 bases). The CDR3 is made up of 14 amino acids. Germline values: CDR1 PRHDT, CDR2 FYEKMQ (reference sequence).

The rearrangement uses TRBV7-2 and TRBJ2-5; D is unclear. The J call may be incorrect, as the DNA end agrees better with TRBJ2-7. The germline V gene has CDR1 SGHTA and CDR2 FQGNSA. The CDR3 runs to 11 residues. The CDR3 reads CASSSDHEQYF. The CDR3 nucleotides read TGTGCCAGCAGTTCAGACCACGAGCAGTACTTC.

This rearrangement joins TRBV11-2 to TRBJ1-2, with 9 positions matching TRBD1. Germline CDR1 and CDR2: SGHAT and FQNNGV. The CDR3 has 16 amino acids. V was pared by 0 bases and J by 8 bases, with 10 bases of the junction left unmatched. CDR3 residues: CASSLEWTGVRLGYTF. CDR3 sequence (DNA): TGTGCCAGCAGCTTAGAGTGGACAGGGGTTAGGTTAGGCTACACCTTC.

The chain carries TRBV28 and TRBJ2-7, with TRBD2 identical over 10 bases. Per the germline V gene, CDR1 is MDHEN and CDR2 is SYDVKM. The CDR3 loop spans 15 amino acids. The V and J ends lost 6 bases and 1 base, in that order; junction bases with no gene match: 6. CDR3 nucleotide sequence: TGTGCCAGCAGAATAGTAGCGGGGGGATCCTACGAGCAGTACTTC. Protein product: CASRIVAGGSYEQYF.

Notes on this clone: The same CDR3 also results from other DNA sequences found in this sample. This chain links TRBV18 with TRBJ1-3; a weak D match, TRBD1 (5 bases). With 5 bases removed from V and 0 bases from J, the gap between germline ends came to 8 bases. The CDR3 length is 14 residues. Per the germline V gene, CDR1 is KGHSH and CDR2 is LQKENI. CDR3: CASSLDSSGNTIYF. For the CDR3, the DNA is TGTGCCAGCTCATTAGACAGCTCTGGAAACACCATATATTTT.

The chain recombines TRBV7-2 with TRBJ2-7, with D tentatively TRBD1 or TRBD2 (5 bases each). This CDR3 has 16 residues. Germline V gene data show CDR1 as SGHTA and CDR2 as FQGNSA. The V and J ends lost 1 base and 0 bases respectively, with 13 bases between them. The CDR3, as DNA: TGTGCCAGCAGCTTAGGGGGGACGTTAAGCTCCTACGAGCAGTACTTC. This codes for CASSLGGTLSSYEQYF. Full variable domain (outside the CDR3, taken from reference TRBV7-2 and TRBJ2-7): GAGVSQSPSNKVTEKGKDVELRCDPISGHTALYWYRQSLGQGLEFLIYFQGNSAPDKSGLPSDRFSAERTGGSVSTLTIQRTQQEDSAVYLCASSLGGTLSSYEQYFGPGTRLTVT.

The sample holds one count of this clone. The chain joins TRBV5-6 to TRBJ1-4; D not resolved. The CDR3 has 15 residues. CDR1 and CDR2 (germline): SGHDT, YYEEEE. The V gene lost 2 bases and the J gene lost 5 bases, with 13 bases spanning the gap. In nucleotides, the CDR3 is TGTGCCAGCAGCTTATCATTTCTCCAGAATGAAAAACTGTTTTTT. Translated, it gives CASSLSFLQNEKLFF.